This TCR beta chain stems from a study of T cell responses to AZD1222 COVID-19 vaccine. Germline assignment: CDR1 SGDLS and CDR2 YYNGEE. The CDR3 has 17 amino acids. Unmatched junction bases numbered 5, after V lost 2 bases and J lost 1 base. Profiled with immunoSEQ multiplex PCR; TCRdb holds only in-frame clones, not every one. The table includes 180,000 or so clones, 85% to 90% detected once. The source was peripheral blood, collected 28 days after the second AZD1222 dose. The origin of this receptor is an adult who received the AZD1222 COVID-19 vaccine. The chain employs TRBV9 and TRBJ1-3, with 11 bases identical to TRBD1. The CDR3 bases are TGTGCCAGCAGCGTGTCCGGGACAGGGGGTTCTGGAAACACCATATATTTT. Translation: CASSVSGTGGSGNTIYF.